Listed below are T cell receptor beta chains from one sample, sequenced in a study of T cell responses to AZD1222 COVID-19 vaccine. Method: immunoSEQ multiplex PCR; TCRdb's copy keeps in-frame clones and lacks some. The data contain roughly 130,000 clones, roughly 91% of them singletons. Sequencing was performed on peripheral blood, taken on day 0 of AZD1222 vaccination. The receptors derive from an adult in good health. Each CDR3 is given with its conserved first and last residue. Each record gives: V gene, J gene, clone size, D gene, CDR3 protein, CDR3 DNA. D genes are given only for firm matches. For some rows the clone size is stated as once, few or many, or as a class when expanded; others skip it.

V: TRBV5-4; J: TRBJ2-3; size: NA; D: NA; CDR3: CASSPGTGGPDTQYF; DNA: TGTGCCAGCAGCCCCGGGACTGGGGGTCCAGATACGCAGTATTTT
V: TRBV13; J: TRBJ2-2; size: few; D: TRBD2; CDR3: CASSLQRGKISGELFF; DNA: TGTGCCAGCAGCTTACAGCGGGGGAAAATTAGCGGGGAGCTGTTTTTT
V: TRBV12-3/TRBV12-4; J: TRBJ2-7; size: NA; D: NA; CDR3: CASTPQGYEQYF; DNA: TGTGCCAGCACTCCCCAGGGATACGAGCAGTACTTC
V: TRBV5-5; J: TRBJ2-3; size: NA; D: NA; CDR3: CASSLMFGAGTPDTQYF; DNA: TGTGCCAGCAGCTTAATGTTCGGGGCAGGGACCCCAGATACGCAGTATTTT
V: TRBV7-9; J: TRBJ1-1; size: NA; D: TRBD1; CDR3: CASSPRTGGNTEAFF; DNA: TGTGCCAGCAGCCCGAGGACAGGGGGCAACACTGAAGCTTTCTTT
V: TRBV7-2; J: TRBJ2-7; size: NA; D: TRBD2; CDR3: CASSPRTSGKGYEQYF; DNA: TGTGCCAGCAGCCCAAGGACTAGCGGGAAGGGTTACGAGCAGTACTTC
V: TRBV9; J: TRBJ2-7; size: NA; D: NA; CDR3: CASSVEQDSYEQYF; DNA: TGTGCCAGCAGCGTAGAGCAGGACTCCTACGAGCAGTACTTC
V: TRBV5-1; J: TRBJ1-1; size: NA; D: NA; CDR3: CASSYGQPNTEAFF; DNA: TGCGCCAGCAGCTACGGACAGCCCAACACTGAAGCTTTCTTT
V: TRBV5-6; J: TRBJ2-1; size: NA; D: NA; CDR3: CASSGGVWPYNEQFF; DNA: TGTGCCAGCAGCGGCGGGGTTTGGCCCTACAATGAGCAGTTCTTC
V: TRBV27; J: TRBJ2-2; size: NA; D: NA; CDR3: CASTRTSRGTGELFF; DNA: TGTGCCAGCACCAGGACCTCCCGCGGCACCGGGGAGCTGTTTTTT
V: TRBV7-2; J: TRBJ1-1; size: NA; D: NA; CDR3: CASSPDRHTEAFF; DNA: TGTGCCAGCAGCCCCGACAGGCACACTGAAGCTTTCTTT
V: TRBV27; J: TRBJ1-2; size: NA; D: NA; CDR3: CASKRSTGGGYTF; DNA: TGTGCCAGCAAAAGGTCAACAGGCGGAGGCTACACCTTC
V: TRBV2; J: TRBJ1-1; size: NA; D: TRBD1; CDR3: CASTIGRDRLLNTEAFF; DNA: TGTGCCAGCACCATAGGCCGGGACAGACTACTGAACACTGAAGCTTTCTTT
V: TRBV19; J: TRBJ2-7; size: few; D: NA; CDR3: CASSISTGSYEQYF; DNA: TGTGCCAGTAGTATCTCTACGGGCTCCTACGAGCAGTACTTC
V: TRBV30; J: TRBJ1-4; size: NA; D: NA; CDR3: CAWVNEANEKLFF; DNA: TGTGCCTGGGTAAATGAGGCTAATGAAAAACTGTTTTTT
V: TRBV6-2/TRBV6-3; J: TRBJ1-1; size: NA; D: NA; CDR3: CASSYSRRSGVWTTEAFF; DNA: TGTGCCAGCAGTTACTCGAGGAGGTCGGGGGTATGGACCACTGAAGCTTTCTTT
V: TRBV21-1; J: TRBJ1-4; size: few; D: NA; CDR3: CASTSRVATNEKLFF; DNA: TGTGCCAGCACCTCCAGGGTAGCAACTAATGAAAAACTGTTTTTT
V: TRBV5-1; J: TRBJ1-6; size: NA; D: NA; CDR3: CASSLYLGEGSPLHF; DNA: TGCGCCAGCAGCTTGTATCTGGGAGAGGGTTCACCCCTCCACTTT
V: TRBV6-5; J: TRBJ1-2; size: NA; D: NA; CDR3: CASSYSAGNNYGYTF; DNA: TGTGCCAGCAGTTACTCGGCCGGGAACAACTATGGCTACACCTTC
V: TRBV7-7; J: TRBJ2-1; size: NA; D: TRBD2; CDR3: CASSSGLAGADNEQFF; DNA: TGTGCCAGCAGCTCGGGACTAGCGGGAGCAGACAATGAGCAGTTCTTC
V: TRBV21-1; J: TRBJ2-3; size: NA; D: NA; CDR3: CASQARDREDTQYF; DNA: TGTGCCAGCCAGGCCCGGGACAGGGAAGATACGCAGTATTTT
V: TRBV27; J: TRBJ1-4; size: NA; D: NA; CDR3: CASSFVPSTNEKLFF; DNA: TGTGCCAGCAGTTTCGTACCGTCAACTAATGAAAAACTGTTTTTT
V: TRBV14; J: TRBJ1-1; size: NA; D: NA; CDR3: CASSQDRFTEAFF; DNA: TGTGCCAGCAGCCAAGACAGGTTTACTGAAGCTTTCTTT
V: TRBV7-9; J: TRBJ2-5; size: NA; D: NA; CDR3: CASSRTKETQYF; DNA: TGTGCCAGCAGCCGGACGAAGGAGACCCAGTACTTC
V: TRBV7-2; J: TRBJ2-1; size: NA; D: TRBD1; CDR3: CASSSGTGHGSAYNEQFF; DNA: TGTGCCAGCAGCTCCGGGACAGGGCATGGGTCGGCCTACAATGAGCAGTTCTTC
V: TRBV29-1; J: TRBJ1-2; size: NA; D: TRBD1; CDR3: CSVVGNRGPFNYGYTF; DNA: TGCAGCGTCGTCGGGAACAGGGGCCCCTTTAACTATGGCTACACCTTC
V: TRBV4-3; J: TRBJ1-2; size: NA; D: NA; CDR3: CASSQELGNYGYTF; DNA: TGCGCCAGCAGCCAAGAGCTCGGGAACTATGGCTACACCTTC
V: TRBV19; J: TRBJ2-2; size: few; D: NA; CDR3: CASSLVGGELFF; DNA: TGTGCCAGTAGTCTCGTAGGAGGGGAGCTGTTTTTT
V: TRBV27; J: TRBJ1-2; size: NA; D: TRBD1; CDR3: CASTSGTGGSYGYTF; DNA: TGTGCCAGCACCTCAGGGACAGGGGGTTCCTATGGCTACACCTTC
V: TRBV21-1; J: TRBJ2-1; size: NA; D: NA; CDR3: CASSKADRDRGVDEQFF; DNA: TGTGCCAGCAGCAAAGCGGACCGGGACAGGGGGGTGGATGAGCAGTTCTTC
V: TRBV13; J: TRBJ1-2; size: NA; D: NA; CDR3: CASSETVRYGYTF; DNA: TGTGCCAGCAGCGAGACAGTGAGGTATGGCTACACCTTC
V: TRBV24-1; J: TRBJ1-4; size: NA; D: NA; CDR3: CATSESGRKLFF; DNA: TGTGCCACCAGTGAATCAGGGCGGAAACTGTTTTTT
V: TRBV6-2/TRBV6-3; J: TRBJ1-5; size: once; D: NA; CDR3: CASSYGERTVRNQPQHF; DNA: TGTGCCAGCAGTTATGGGGAGCGGACAGTCCGCAATCAGCCCCAGCATTTT
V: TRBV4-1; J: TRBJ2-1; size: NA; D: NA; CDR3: CASSQAGTAYNEQFF; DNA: TGCGCCAGCAGCCAGGCCGGGACGGCCTACAATGAGCAGTTCTTC
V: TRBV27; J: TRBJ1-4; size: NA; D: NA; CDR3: CASSFGQGREKLFF; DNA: TGTGCCAGCAGTTTTGGGCAGGGCCGAGAAAAACTGTTTTTT
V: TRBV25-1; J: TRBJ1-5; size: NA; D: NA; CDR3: CASSAAGNSNQPQHF; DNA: TGTGCCAGCAGTGCGGCAGGGAATAGCAATCAGCCCCAGCATTTT
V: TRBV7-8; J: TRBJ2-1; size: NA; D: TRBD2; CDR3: CASIRAGGGYNEQFF; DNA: TGTGCCAGCATCCGAGCGGGAGGGGGATACAATGAGCAGTTCTTC
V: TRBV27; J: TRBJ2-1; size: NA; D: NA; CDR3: CASHSSYNEQFF; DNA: TGTGCCAGCCACTCCTCCTACAATGAGCAGTTCTTC
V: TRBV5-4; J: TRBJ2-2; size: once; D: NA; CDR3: CASSRDAGSRAGELFF; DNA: TGTGCCAGCAGCCGGGATGCCGGGTCCCGGGCCGGGGAGCTGTTTTTT
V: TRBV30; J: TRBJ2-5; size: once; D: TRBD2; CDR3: CAWSLGTLAGGRETQYF; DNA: TGTGCCTGGAGTTTGGGAACGCTAGCGGGAGGACGAGAGACCCAGTACTTC
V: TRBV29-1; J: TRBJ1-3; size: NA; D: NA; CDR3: CSVGGPSGNTIYF; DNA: TGCAGCGTTGGTGGCCCCTCTGGAAACACCATATATTTT
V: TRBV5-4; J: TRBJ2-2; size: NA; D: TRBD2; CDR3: CASSPGGGGWTGELFF; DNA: TGTGCCAGCAGCCCCGGCGGGGGAGGATGGACCGGGGAGCTGTTTTTT